This TCR beta chain comes out of a study of control samples from healthy donors and cancer patients. Sequenced by immunoSEQ multiplex PCR; TCRdb stores in-frame clones only, minus some. This table holds about 210,000 clones. Germline CDR1 and CDR2: SGHVS and FQNEAQ. V was pared by 4 bases and J by 0 bases, with 25 bases between. The CDR3 is 20 amino acids. Source material: blood. This clonotype originated in a woman aged 25 to 45 in good health. The rearrangement uses TRBV7-8 and TRBJ1-3; TRBD1 might be the D (5 bases). The DNA of the CDR3 is TGTGCCAGCAGCTCTCCCCGCCGGGACGGATGGCCACGCTCTGGAAACACCATATATTTT. Its protein product is CASSSPRRDGWPRSGNTIYF.